Presented here are 17 T cell receptor beta chains from one specimen sequenced in a study of T cell responses to AZD1222 COVID-19 vaccine (dated by TCRdb to the early 2020s). Read against the paper, the sample's time point label means: about 28 days (+/-7) after the second vaccine dose. Preparation of the library involved the immunoSEQ multiplex PCR assay. Here the immuneACCESS table is served through TCRdb, limited to in-frame sequences with V and J called. Missing clones are a known gap in these copies; in checked studies unresolved V genes cover under half, and the rest lacks a known reason. Present in this sample are some 180,000 clones, about 90% of which were seen just once. The ten largest clones capture approximately 1.9% of the sample. The input for sequencing was peripheral blood, taken 28 days after the second AZD1222 dose. The receptors stem from an adult who received the AZD1222 COVID-19 vaccine.

This chain joins TRBV30 and TRBJ2-1; D is uncertain. Trimming shortened V by 3 bases and J by 3 bases, and 12 bases separated the two germline ends. Germline V gene lookup returns CDR1 GTSNPN and CDR2 SVGIG (reference sequence). The CDR3 has 14 residues. The CDR3 loop reads CAWRSPDIYNEQFF. The CDR3 DNA is TGTGCCTGGAGGTCCCCCGATATCTACAATGAGCAGTTCTTC. The full variable domain, with the rest looked up from reference TRBV30 and TRBJ2-1, is SQTIHQWPATLVQPVGSPLSLECTVEGTSNPNLYWYRQAAGRGLQLLFYSVGIGQISSEVPQNLSASRPQDRQFILSSKKLLLSDSGFYLCAWRSPDIYNEQFFGPGTRLTVL.

The chain has TRBV29-1 and TRBJ1-4, with 8 bases aligning to TRBD1. The CDR3 has 15 amino acids. The V gene end was trimmed by 6 bases and the J gene end by 3 bases; junction bases not matched to a gene: 9. Germline CDR1 SQVTM, CDR2 ANQGSEA. CDR3 bases: TGCAGCGTCCCGGGGCAGGGGGCCTCTAATGAAAAACTGTTTTTT. This sequence encodes CSVPGQGASNEKLFF.

CDR3 bases: TGTGCCAGCAGCCAAGATTTGCGTGGGGGCCGAGACGAGCAGTACTTC. Amino acids: CASSQDLRGGRDEQYF. V usage is TRBV4-2 and J usage is TRBJ2-7, with D possibly TRBD1 on 6 matching bases. Germline lookup yields CDR1 LGHNA and CDR2 YNFKEQ. The germline V and J ends were trimmed by 0 bases and 5 bases, with 17 bases remaining between them. The CDR3 has 16 amino acids.

The chain recombines TRBV7-9 with TRBJ2-7, with 8 nucleotides matching TRBD1. This CDR3 has 14 amino acids. The V gene end was trimmed by 4 bases and the J gene end by 7 bases; junction bases not matched to a gene: 9. Germline V lookup: CDR1 SEHNR, CDR2 FQNEAQ (reference sequence). Here the CDR3 reads CASSWGGDRWEQYF. CDR3 DNA sequence: TGTGCCAGCAGCTGGGGTGGGGACAGGTGGGAGCAGTACTTC.

This rearrangement joins TRBV5-1 to TRBJ1-1; 9 bases align to TRBD1. Germline lookup yields CDR1 SGHRS and CDR2 YFSETQ. The V and J ends lost 4 bases and 5 bases, in that order; junction bases with no gene match: 6. The CDR3 has 14 amino acids. The CDR3 DNA reads TGCGCCAGCAGCCCCGGGACAGGGAGGACTGAAGCTTTCTTT. As protein: CASSPGTGRTEAFF.

Details on this clone: Different DNA sequences within this sample yield the same CDR3. V and J are TRBV6-2 or TRBV6-3 and TRBJ2-6; TRBD1 agrees at 7 bases. Germline trimming cut 0 bases from V and 4 bases from J; bases unmatched to any gene: 18. Germline CDR1 reads MNHEY; CDR2 reads SVGEGT. This CDR3 region has 21 residues. The CDR3 loop reads CASSYSGGRGGLGSGANVLTF. The CDR3 nucleotides are TGTGCCAGCAGTTACTCAGGGGGACGAGGGGGCCTGGGTTCAGGGGCCAACGTCCTGACTTTC.

The V gene is TRBV28, the J gene TRBJ1-2; D is possibly TRBD1 (5 bases). The V end was cut by 9 bases, the J end by 2 bases, with 7 bases between. Germline V gene sequence: CDR1 MDHEN, CDR2 SYDVKM. The CDR3 extends over 11 amino acids. CDR3 residues: CASGGNYGYTF. In nucleotides, the CDR3 is TGTGCCAGTGGGGGGAACTATGGCTACACCTTC.

The chain couples TRBV5-5 to TRBJ1-1; 8 bases agree with TRBD1. Per germline, CDR1 SGHKS and CDR2 YYEKEE (reference sequence). V gave up 4 bases and J gave up 4 bases; unmatched junction bases: 3. This CDR3 contains 13 residues. As DNA, the CDR3 is TGTGCCAGCAGCCTGACAGGGGCCACTGAAGCTTTCTTT. Protein sequence: CASSLTGATEAFF.

The CDR3 coding sequence is TGTGCCAGCAGCTTAGGTCCCAGGGGACTCTCGTACTACGAGCAGTACTTC. Translated: CASSLGPRGLSYYEQYF. J is TRBJ2-7 and V is TRBV7-2; D is tentatively TRBD1 or TRBD2 (6 bases each). This CDR3 has 17 residues. Per germline, CDR1 SGHTA and CDR2 FQGNSA. Trimming pared 1 base from V and 3 bases from J, leaving 19 bases between.

The gene calls are TRBV6-5 and TRBJ1-4; D possibly corresponds to TRBD1 (5 bases). This CDR3 spans 14 amino acids. With 7 bases removed from V and 8 bases from J, the gap between germline ends came to 17 bases. Germline-derived CDR1 and CDR2 are MNHEY and SVGAGI. The CDR3 nucleotides are TGTGCCAGCACGAATTGGGGGTTCGGGGAAAAACTGTTTTTT. Amino acid sequence: CASTNWGFGEKLFF.

This rearrangement joins TRBV3-1 (or the pseudogene TRBV3-2) to TRBJ2-7, with TRBD2 identical over 8 bases. CDR3 length: 17 amino acids. Germline CDR1 reads LGHDT; CDR2 reads YNNKEL (reference sequence). Trimming removed 1 base from V and 6 bases from J; junction bases left unmatched: 14. CDR3 residues: CASSQGVWRTSSSEQYF. The CDR3 bases are TGTGCCAGCAGCCAAGGGGTTTGGAGGACTAGCTCAAGCGAGCAGTACTTC.

The chain links TRBV7-3 to TRBJ2-3, with 8 bases that match TRBD2. Germline CDR1 SGHTA, CDR2 FQGTGA. J lost 2 bases, V lost 5 bases, and 9 bases had no gene match. The CDR3 has 16 residues. The CDR3: CASSPDQRGTTDTQYF. CDR3 nucleotide sequence: TGTGCCAGCAGCCCCGACCAGCGGGGGACCACAGATACGCAGTATTTT.

This clone was picked up one time. The chain has TRBV30 and TRBJ1-6; D is perhaps TRBD1 (5 bases). The CDR3 runs 14 residues. The germline V gene has CDR1 GTSNPN and CDR2 SVGIG (reference sequence). The V end was cut by 2 bases, the J end by 5 bases, with 10 bases between. Here the CDR3 DNA reads TGTGCCTGGAGTTCCAGGGTGGATAATTCACCCCTCCACTTT. Protein: CAWSSRVDNSPLHF.

For the CDR3, the DNA is TGCGCCAGCAGTGAGTACAGGGGGCCAGCTTTCTTT. It specifies CASSEYRGPAFF. V is TRBV10-1 and J is TRBJ1-1, with 9 bases that match TRBD1. CDR3 length equals 12 residues. Per germline, CDR1 WNHNN and CDR2 SYGVQD (reference sequence). V shed 1 base, J shed 10 bases, and the junction held 1 base outside the gene matches.

Written as DNA, the CDR3 is TGTGCCAGCAGCCAAGATTTGGAGACAGGACGTACTGAAGCTTTCTTT. The encoded protein is CASSQDLETGRTEAFF. The V and J genes are TRBV4-2 and TRBJ1-1, with D perhaps matching TRBD1 (6 bases). The germline CDR1 and CDR2 sequences are LGHNA and YNFKEQ. V lost 0 bases, J lost 5 bases, and 16 bases lay in between. The CDR3 runs 16 residues.

This clone was observed once. The genes are TRBV5-1 and TRBJ1-3; D possibly corresponds to TRBD1 (6 bases). The length of the CDR3 is 15 residues. V was shortened by 3 bases and J by 0 bases, with 10 bases between the two germline ends. Germline assignment: CDR1 SGHRS and CDR2 YFSETQ. The CDR3 nucleotides are TGCGCCAGCAGCTCGGGGGACAACTCTGGAAACACCATATATTTT. It codes for CASSSGDNSGNTIYF.

The chain couples TRBV6-5 to TRBJ1-2, with a tentative D call TRBD1 (6 bases). The CDR3 totals 14 residues. V lost 7 bases and J lost 0, with 12 bases in between. Germline loops: CDR1 MNHEY, CDR2 SVGAGI. The CDR3: CASTQGGTNYGYTF. The CDR3 DNA is TGTGCCAGCACCCAAGGGGGAACTAACTATGGCTACACCTTC.